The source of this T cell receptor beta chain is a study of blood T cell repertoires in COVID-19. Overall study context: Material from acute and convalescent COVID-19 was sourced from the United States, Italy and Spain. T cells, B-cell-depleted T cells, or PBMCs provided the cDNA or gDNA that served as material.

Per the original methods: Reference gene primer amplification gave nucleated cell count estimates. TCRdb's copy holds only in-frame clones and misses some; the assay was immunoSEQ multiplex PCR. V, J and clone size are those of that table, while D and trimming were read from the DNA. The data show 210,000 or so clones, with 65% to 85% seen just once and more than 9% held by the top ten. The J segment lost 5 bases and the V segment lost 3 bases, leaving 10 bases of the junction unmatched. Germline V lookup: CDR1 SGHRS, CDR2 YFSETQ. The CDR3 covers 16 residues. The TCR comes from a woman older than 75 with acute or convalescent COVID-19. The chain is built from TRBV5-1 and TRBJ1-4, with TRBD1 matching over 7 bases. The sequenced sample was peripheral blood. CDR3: CASSSTSVTGNEKLFF. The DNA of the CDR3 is TGCGCCAGCAGCTCCACGAGCGTGACAGGGAATGAAAAACTGTTTTTT. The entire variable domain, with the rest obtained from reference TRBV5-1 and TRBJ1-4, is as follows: KAGVTQTPRYLIKTRGQQVTLSCSPISGHRSVSWYQQTPGQGLQFLFEYFSETQRNKGNFPGRFSGRQFSNSRSEMNVSTLELGDSALYLCASSSTSVTGNEKLFFGSGTQLSVL.